This paragraph covers one T cell receptor (beta chain) sequence. Its antigen is unidentified. CDR1 MNHEY and CDR2 SMNVEV come from the germline V gene (reference sequence). The CDR3 is 16 amino acids. The V and J ends lost 5 bases and 4 bases, in that order; junction bases with no gene match: 12. The sample is drawn from a study of radiotherapy plus CTLA-4 blockade in lung cancer. Study-wide background: Disease control was present in more than 30% of patients, and objective responses in under 20%. Whole-study findings and limits: After treatment with radiotherapy plus ipilimumab, TCR clones that came from the tumor expanded in blood.

The table came from immunoSEQ multiplex PCR; TCRdb's copy has only in-frame clones and leaves some out. The data contain some 78,000 clones, approximately 86% of them singletons. Enrolled patients, whose metastatic non-small-cell lung cancer was chemo-refractory, received focal radiation plus CTLA-4 blockade with ipilimumab. The sample was peripheral blood, taken from a patient treated with radiotherapy plus ipilimumab. This clonotype was sampled from a human donor with non-small cell lung cancer who had stable disease on radiotherapy plus ipilimumab. This rearrangement joins TRBV27 to TRBJ1-2; 8 positions match TRBD1. The CDR3 sequence is CASSPGRQGLVYGYTF. CDR3 in DNA: TGTGCCAGCAGTCCCGGAAGACAGGGGTTAGTCTATGGCTACACCTTC.